This T cell receptor beta chain was obtained from a study of control samples from healthy donors and cancer patients (TCRdb year 2020). As concerns this clone: Its antigen is still unknown. Per-base qualities were not stored, and no clone one base away is much larger.

The junction shows trimming of 4 bases on V and 5 bases on J, and the gene matches do not reach 6 bases of it. CDR1 and CDR2, looked up from the germline V gene, are SGDLS and YYNGEE. From the cysteine through the phenylalanine, the CDR3 covers 13 amino acids. The sequence is cut down to CDR3 DNA, 39 bases in frame from base 1. The library was generated by the immunoSEQ multiplex PCR assay. Imported from immuneACCESS, the table was reduced by TCRdb to in-frame sequences with V and J called. These copies leave out some clones; in studies compared against another copy, an unresolved V gene accounts for under half, and the cause of the remainder is not known. The sample yields about 130,000 clones; around 92% were counted once. The ten largest clonotypes hold less than 0.65% of the sample.

What was sequenced was PBMCs. The chain joins TRBV9 to TRBJ2-7, with 7 middle bases fitting TRBD2. The TCR was taken from a man of 80 years or more with head and neck cancer. In nucleotide form, the sequence is TGTGCCAGCAGCAAAGAGGGGAGGGACGAGCAGTACTTC. Its coded protein is CASSKEGRDEQYF.